Described below is a single T cell receptor (beta chain) sequence and its context. Its target is unknown. Researchers ran the PCR with 60 Vbeta and 13 Jbeta primers. Some clones are missing from TCRdb's copy, which holds only in-frame ones; the method was immunoSEQ multiplex PCR. The sample has 150,000 or so clones; 70% to 85% are singletons. In germline, CDR1 is KGHSH, CDR2 LQKENI. The CDR3 extends over 14 amino acids. V shed 8 bases and J 2 bases; nucleotides not matched to a gene: 3. The sample belongs to a study of cytomegalovirus exposure and HLA in healthy donors. Notes on the study in general: Later, an analysis showed that TCR beta chains associated with HLA were more clonally expanded than others that were equally common. Cytomegalovirus-associated status was assigned to some 160 TCR beta chains. A likely sequencing artifact accounted for one observed cluster of highly shared sequence variants.

The TCR comes from a man aged 25-40 years in good health and CMV-seronegative. The sequenced sample consisted of PBMCs. The rearrangement joins TRBV18 to TRBJ1-4; 9 bases align to TRBD1. The CDR3 sequence: CASETGGTNEKLFF. CDR3 coding DNA: TGTGCCAGCGAGACAGGGGGGACTAATGAAAAACTGTTTTTT.